These 7 T cell receptor beta chains came from one sample sequenced in a study of T-cell reconstitution after alpha-beta-depleted transplantation in children. TCRbeta library construction was performed incorporating unique molecular identifiers. From the PCR reads, TCRdb called clonotypes with MiXCR, one entry per CDR3 protein. The table records roughly 790,000 distinct CDR3 sequences, approximately 15% of them present only once. The sample in question was PBMCs, mostly from graft donor cells, obtained 360 days after TCRalphabeta/CD19-depleted stem cell transplant. The source of these receptors is a male patient younger than 18 who had a stem cell transplant for acute lymphoblastic leukemia, so the T cells may come from the graft donor.

V usage is TRBV3-1 and J usage is TRBJ2-6; D is unclear. Trimming shortened V by 1 base and J by 0 bases, and 16 bases separated the two germline ends. Germline V gene lookup returns CDR1 LGHDT and CDR2 YNNKEL (reference sequence). The CDR3 extends over 19 amino acids. The CDR3 loop is CASSQVGRQIVSGANVLTF. DNA for the CDR3: TGTGCCAGCAGCCAAGTCGGTAGACAAATCGTCTCTGGGGCCAACGTCCTGACTTTC. The full variable domain, its missing parts supplied by reference TRBV3-1 and TRBJ2-6, is DTAVSQTPKYLVTQMGNDKSIKCEQNLGHDTMYWYKQDSKKFLKIMFSYNNKELIINETVPNRFSPKSPDKAHLNLHINSLELGDSAVYFCASSQVGRQIVSGANVLTFGAGSRLTVL.

This chain joins TRBV11-1 and TRBJ1-4; no clear D. The length of the CDR3 is 16 residues. Looked up from germline, CDR1 is SGHAT and CDR2 is FQDESV (reference sequence). Trimming left V 5 bases short and J 6 bases short, with 19 bases between. This CDR3 is CASSPIPGNEDEKLFF. The CDR3 DNA is TGTGCCAGCAGCCCGATCCCCGGAAACGAGGATGAAAAACTGTTTTTT.

This clonotype has only a few counts. The chain employs TRBV12-3 or TRBV12-4 and TRBJ2-3, with TRBD1 identical over 7 bases. V gave up 6 bases and J gave up 3 bases; unmatched junction bases: 12. The CDR3 spans 16 residues. Written as DNA, the CDR3 is TGTGCCAGCAGCCGTGGGAAGGGGGCTGGTACAGATACGCAGTATTTT. As protein: CASSRGKGAGTDTQYF.

The chain is built from TRBV5-1 and TRBJ2-1, with 12 bases matching TRBD2. The CDR3 is made up of 19 amino acids. V lost 2 bases and J lost 7; bases outside the gene matches: 16. Germline V gene sequence: CDR1 SGHRS, CDR2 YFSETQ. Written as DNA, the CDR3 is TGCGCCAGCAGCTTACGTCCGGGACTAGCGGGCGGTAGAACGAATGAGCAGTTCTTC. Translation gives CASSLRPGLAGGRTNEQFF.

This clonotype was counted many times. The chain has TRBV7-3 and TRBJ2-6; D perhaps matches TRBD1 (6 bases). CDR3 length equals 15 residues. CDR1 and CDR2 from the germline V gene are SGHTA and FQGTGA. Trimming shortened V by 5 bases and J by 0 bases, and 8 bases separated the two germline ends. The CDR3 DNA sequence: TGTGCCAGCAGCCGAGGGGGCTCTGGGGCCAACGTCCTGACTTTC. The encoded protein is CASSRGGSGANVLTF. The whole variable domain, remainder taken from reference TRBV7-3 and TRBJ2-6, is GAGVSQTPSNKVTEKGKYVELRCDPISGHTALYWYRQSLGQGPEFLIYFQGTGAADDSGLPNDRFFAVRPEGSVSTLKIQRTERGDSAVYLCASSRGGSGANVLTFGAGSRLTVL.

This clonotype was observed a handful of times. The V call is TRBV7-2, the J call TRBJ2-1; tentatively, D is TRBD2 (5 bases). The germline CDR1 and CDR2 sequences are SGHTA and FQGNSA. The CDR3 totals 16 residues. Between the trimmed V and J ends, which lost 2 bases and 8 bases, there was a span of 19 bases. The DNA for the CDR3 is TGTGCCAGCAGCTTAACGGTCGGGAATTCCTATGATGAGCAGTTCTTC. It is translated as CASSLTVGNSYDEQFF.

The sample holds a few counts of this clonotype. The chain uses TRBV6-1 and TRBJ2-7; weak D call: TRBD2 (5 bases). The CDR3 runs to 14 residues. V lost 6 bases and J lost 7, with 19 bases in between. Germline CDR1 reads MNHNS; CDR2 reads SASEGT. CDR3 sequence: CASSPPGSRSEQYF. The CDR3 DNA is TGTGCCAGCAGCCCACCGGGGTCTCGGTCTGAGCAGTACTTC.